The rows below give T cell receptor beta chains drawn from one sample of a study of CD8 T cells in ankylosing spondylitis. TCRdb analysed the 5' RACE reads with MiXCR anew, one entry per CDR3 protein. The sample records about 460,000 distinct CDR3 sequences, less than 6% being singletons. What was sequenced was blood, either unsorted or a sorted T cell fraction (not recorded which). The receptors derive from a male donor with ankylosing spondylitis. Each CDR3 is given with its conserved first and last residue. A D gene is named only where the DNA matches it firmly. Clone size, where shown, is once, few, many, or a class for clones that have expanded.

v_gene,j_gene,d_gene,abundance,CDR3aa,CDR3nt
TRBV3-1,TRBJ2-5,NA,many,CASSQSSGEETQYF,TGTGCCAGCAGCCAAAGTAGCGGAGAAGAGACCCAGTACTTC
TRBV20-1,TRBJ2-7,NA,many,CSLGAGSPYEQYF,TGCAGTCTGGGGGCAGGCTCTCCCTACGAGCAGTACTTC
TRBV18,TRBJ1-1,TRBD1,NA,CASSPRTGTTEAFF,TGTGCCAGCTCACCCCGGACAGGGACCACTGAAGCTTTCTTT
TRBV4-2,TRBJ1-2,NA,many,CASSQGSGHFYGYTF,TGTGCCAGCAGCCAAGGTTCGGGACACTTCTATGGCTACACCTTC
TRBV10-3,TRBJ2-3,NA,many,CAIRRASSTDTQYF,TGTGCCATCAGGCGGGCTTCTAGCACAGATACGCAGTATTTT
TRBV7-2,TRBJ2-3,TRBD2,many,CASSFLAGGRTDTQYF,TGTGCCAGCAGCTTTCTTGCGGGGGGTCGCACAGATACGCAGTATTTT
TRBV20-1,TRBJ2-2,TRBD2,many,CSARDTRTSGVAGELFF,TGCAGTGCTAGAGACACCAGGACTAGCGGGGTCGCCGGGGAGCTGTTTTTT
TRBV3-1,TRBJ2-6,NA,NA,CASSRRDVLTF,TGTGCCAGCAGCCGCAGGGACGTCCTGACTTTC
TRBV4-3,TRBJ2-2,TRBD1,many,CASSLTGGSTGELFF,TGCGCCAGCAGCTTAACAGGGGGCAGCACCGGGGAGCTGTTTTTT
TRBV7-2,TRBJ1-3,NA,many,CASSSVWGLGNTIYF,TGTGCCAGCAGCTCAGTTTGGGGGCTCGGAAACACCATATATTTT
TRBV5-1,TRBJ1-6,NA,NA,CASSFGTHNSPLHF,TGCGCCAGCAGCTTCGGGACACATAATTCACCCCTCCACTTT
TRBV10-3,TRBJ1-4,NA,many,CAISESRERPTNEKLFF,TGTGCCATCAGTGAGTCTAGGGAGAGACCAACTAATGAAAAACTGTTTTTT
TRBV6-5,TRBJ1-4,NA,many,CASSYVSESGKLFF,TGTGCCAGCAGTTACGTTAGCGAGAGCGGAAAACTGTTTTTT
TRBV20-1,TRBJ2-3,NA,many,CSAPRQSADTQYF,TGCAGTGCTCCACGCCAATCCGCAGATACGCAGTATTTT
TRBV12-3/TRBV12-4,TRBJ2-3,TRBD2,many,CASSPSQGSGMGDTQYF,TGTGCCAGCAGTCCGTCCCAGGGTAGCGGGATGGGGGATACGCAGTATTTT
TRBV5-1,TRBJ2-3,TRBD2,many,CASSMTSAITDTQYF,TGCGCCAGCAGCATGACTAGCGCCATCACAGATACGCAGTATTTT
TRBV4-3,TRBJ2-7,NA,many,CASSQGPFGEQYF,TGCGCCAGCAGCCAAGGGCCTTTCGGCGAGCAGTACTTC
TRBV6-5,TRBJ2-3,TRBD2,few,CASSTSATDTQYF,TGTGCCAGCAGTACTAGCGCCACAGATACGCAGTATTTT
TRBV24-1,TRBJ1-3,NA,many,CATSDAGDVEGNTIYF,TGTGCCACCAGTGACGCCGGGGATGTGGAAGGAAACACCATATATTTT
TRBV11-1,TRBJ1-6,NA,many,CASSLVPRTASSYNSPLHF,TGTGCCAGCAGCTTAGTTCCTAGGACCGCGAGCTCCTATAATTCACCCCTCCACTTT
TRBV7-9,TRBJ2-5,TRBD1,many,CASSKGTGPQETQYF,TGTGCCAGCAGCAAAGGGACAGGTCCCCAAGAGACCCAGTACTTC
TRBV19,TRBJ2-1,TRBD2,NA,CASSVAGGRQFF,TGTGCCAGTAGTGTAGCGGGGGGGCGACAGTTCTTC
TRBV2,TRBJ2-7,TRBD1,NA,CASHRDRDPSYEQYF,TGTGCCAGCCATCGGGACAGGGACCCATCCTACGAGCAGTACTTC
TRBV9,TRBJ1-5,NA,many,CASSLRAGGGPQHF,TGTGCCAGCAGCCTTCGGGCCGGCGGTGGGCCCCAGCATTTT
TRBV6-5,TRBJ1-4,TRBD1,many,CASSYPGQGVAEKLFF,TGTGCCAGCAGTTACCCGGGACAGGGGGTAGCCGAAAAACTGTTTTTT
TRBV20-1,TRBJ2-5,TRBD1,many,CSAKPPDRGGETQYF,TGCAGTGCCAAACCCCCGGACAGGGGAGGAGAGACCCAGTACTTC
TRBV29-1,TRBJ1-3,NA,many,CSVWGYGTSGNTIYF,TGCAGCGTGTGGGGGTACGGGACCTCTGGAAACACCATATATTTT
TRBV5-5,TRBJ2-2,NA,many,CASSPSYAGELFF,TGTGCCAGCAGCCCCTCTTACGCGGGGGAGCTGTTTTTT
TRBV7-2,TRBJ2-5,TRBD1,NA,CASSWTGSGETQYF,TGTGCCAGCAGCTGGACAGGGAGCGGAGAGACCCAGTACTTC
TRBV28,TRBJ1-2,NA,many,CASSLSTGVGYGYTF,TGTGCCAGCAGTTTATCGACGGGGGTAGGCTATGGCTACACCTTC
TRBV14,TRBJ1-2,NA,many,CASSPSTAPLGYGYTF,TGTGCCAGCAGCCCGTCAACTGCGCCTCTCGGCTATGGCTACACCTTC
TRBV4-2,TRBJ1-1,NA,NA,CASSLGTRRAAFF,TGTGCCAGCAGCCTCGGGACGCGGCGTGCGGCTTTCTTT
TRBV7-2,TRBJ2-3,NA,many,CASSRARSSTDTQYF,TGTGCCAGCAGCCGGGCGCGGTCTAGCACAGATACGCAGTATTTT
TRBV5-1,TRBJ2-3,NA,NA,CASSSTTRFPTDTQYF,TGCGCCAGCAGCTCCACTACTAGATTTCCCACAGATACGCAGTATTTT
TRBV9,TRBJ2-1,TRBD2,many,CASSVTSGLARYNEQFF,TGTGCCAGCAGCGTTACTTCGGGACTAGCGAGGTACAATGAGCAGTTCTTC
TRBV20-1,TRBJ2-1,NA,many,CSARVQAFSYNEQFF,TGCAGTGCTAGGGTCCAAGCTTTTTCCTACAATGAGCAGTTCTTC
TRBV20-1,TRBJ1-4,NA,many,CSARDRGTLNEKLFF,TGCAGTGCTAGAGATCGAGGGACTCTTAATGAAAAACTGTTTTTT
TRBV3-1,TRBJ1-1,NA,few,CASSRFRTEAFF,TGTGCCAGCAGCCGATTTAGGACTGAAGCTTTCTTT
TRBV14,TRBJ2-1,TRBD2,few,CASSRSLAGGEQFF,TGTGCCAGCAGCCGGTCACTAGCGGGGGGTGAGCAGTTCTTC
TRBV14,TRBJ2-7,NA,few,CASSQGPNTYEQYF,TGTGCCAGCAGCCAAGGGCCGAATACCTACGAGCAGTACTTC
TRBV20-1,TRBJ2-7,TRBD2,few,CSARDRQRGGTYEQYF,TGCAGTGCTAGAGATCGGCAGCGGGGGGGCACCTACGAGCAGTACTTC
TRBV10-3,TRBJ2-7,NA,many,CAISPGPNSYEQYF,TGTGCCATCAGTCCGGGCCCCAATTCCTACGAGCAGTACTTC
TRBV6-2/TRBV6-3,TRBJ1-1,NA,many,CASTGDSAEAFF,TGTGCCAGCACAGGGGATTCAGCTGAAGCTTTCTTT